This TCR beta chain was sequenced in a study of shared T cell receptors in the human thymus (dated by TCRdb to the early 2020s). For the wider study: The study examined how the human thymus generates shared, self-reactive T-cell receptor alpha chains.

A word on this clone: Its antigen is unknown. The record has no base qualities; no much larger clone is one base away.

Receptor libraries were prepared by the immunoSEQ multiplex PCR assay. The immuneACCESS repertoire file appears here via TCRdb, limited to in-frame rearrangements. These files lack a portion of the clones; in checked studies, under half of the deficit traces to unresolved V genes, and the cause of the others is not known. This sample is represented by around 340,000 clones; just under 95% of them were singletons. The ten largest clones take up about 0.02% of the sample. Cut back by 8 bases and 7 bases, the V and J ends lie 24 bases apart. Taken from the germline V gene (reference sequence), the CDR1 and CDR2 loops are MNHNY and SVGAGI. Including the terminal cysteine and phenylalanine, the CDR3 comprises 16 residues. Just the 48-base CDR3 DNA is kept, in frame starting at base 1.

Sequenced: thymocytes. The receptor chain draws on TRBV6-6 and TRBJ1-5; perhaps TRBD1 is the D gene, with 6 bases matching. This TCR was recovered from a human donor. At the DNA level, the sequence is TGTGCCAGCGGACCGTCAAAGAACAGGGTTAGGCAGCCCCAGCATTTT. Its translation reads: CASGPSKNRVRQPQHF.